This T cell receptor (beta chain) was retrieved from a study of CD8 T cells in ankylosing spondylitis. Study findings and constraints: Clones linked to the disease showed a CD8+ phenotype. They occurred at relatively low frequencies in peripheral blood. Blood of patients with ankylosing spondylitis appeared to be characterized by a TCR beta motif of several highly homologous variants. Matched ankylosing spondylitis synovial fluid reportedly contained a significantly enriched population of disease-linked clones.

The V and J ends lost 8 bases and 3 bases, in that order; junction bases with no gene match: 7. The CDR3 sequence is 14 residues long. Germline V gene data show CDR1 as MGHDK and CDR2 as SYGVNS. Quantitative 5'-RACE with molecular barcodes was used to make the TCR beta libraries. A single record per CDR3 protein comes from TCRdb applying MiXCR to the 5' RACE reads. Seen here are some 800,000 distinct CDR3 sequences, roughly 10% observed once, and the top ten hold under 0.6%. With regard to this clonotype: The antigen remains undetermined.

This clonotype was obtained from a male donor with ankylosing spondylitis. The chain links TRBV25-1 to TRBJ2-4; 7 bases line up with TRBD1. The material sequenced was blood, either unsorted or a sorted T cell fraction (not recorded which). For the CDR3, the DNA is TGTGCCAGCTCAGGGACAGACTACAAAAACATTCAGTACTTC. Amino acids: CASSGTDYKNIQYF. The complete variable domain, with remaining parts taken from reference TRBV25-1 and TRBJ2-4, reads EADIYQTPRYLVIGTGKKITLECSQTMGHDKMYWYQQDPGMELHLIHYSYGVNSTEKGDLSSESTVSRIRTEHFPLTLESARPSHTSQYLCASSGTDYKNIQYFGAGTRLSVL.